Presented here are 13 T cell receptor beta chains from one specimen sequenced in a study of cytomegalovirus exposure and HLA in healthy donors. In the PCR, 60 Vbeta and 13 Jbeta primers were used. Here immunoSEQ multiplex PCR was the method, and the copy in TCRdb shows in-frame clones only, minus some. The repertoire includes 150,000 to 200,000 clones, 80% of them detected once, and around 7% sits in the top ten. Sequencing input: PBMCs. The source of these receptors is a man aged 25 to 40 in good health and CMV-seropositive.

This clone appeared a few times. For the CDR3, the DNA is TGCGCCAGCAGCCAAGATAGGGGACAGGGAGACCCCGGGGAGCTGTTTTTT. Residues: CASSQDRGQGDPGELFF. The chain uses TRBV4-3 and TRBJ2-2, with 9 bases matching TRBD1. Germline-derived CDR1 and CDR2 are LGHNA and YSLEER. The J segment lost 6 bases and the V segment lost 0 bases, leaving 8 bases of the junction unmatched. CDR3 size: 17 residues.

This chain joins TRBV15 and TRBJ2-7; 10 bases align to TRBD1. V lost 5 bases, J lost 3 bases, and 4 bases stayed unmatched. CDR1 is LNHNV and CDR2 is YYDKDF in the germline V gene (reference sequence). This CDR3 is 14 amino acids long. CDR3 residues: CATSDGTGVYEQYF. The CDR3 nucleotides read TGTGCCACCAGCGACGGGACAGGGGTCTACGAGCAGTACTTC.

This chain links TRBV18 with TRBJ1-5, with D possibly matching TRBD1 (6 bases). Trimming cost V 2 bases and J 2 bases, with 10 bases left between them. Germline CDR1 and CDR2: KGHSH and LQKENI. The CDR3 is 15 amino acids. CDR3 DNA sequence: TGTGCCAGCTCACCAACAGGGTCAGGCAATCAGCCCCAGCATTTT. It yields the protein CASSPTGSGNQPQHF.

The rearrangement joins TRBV28 to TRBJ1-4; D may be TRBD1 (5 bases). V was clipped by 3 bases and J by 10 bases, with 18 bases between them. Germline CDR1 and CDR2: MDHEN and SYDVKM. This CDR3 is built from 15 residues. Here the CDR3 reads CASSFNQGGSRKLFF. In nucleotides, the CDR3 is TGTGCCAGCAGTTTTAACCAGGGAGGGTCCAGAAAACTGTTTTTT.

Relative to its sample, this clone is medium-sized. CDR3 DNA sequence: TGTGCCAGCAGCCAAGGACTAGCGGGCTCCTACGAGCAGTACTTC. Translated: CASSQGLAGSYEQYF. The rearrangement uses TRBV4-2 and TRBJ2-7, with 10 bases lining up with TRBD2. The CDR3 contains 15 residues. Germline values: CDR1 LGHNA, CDR2 YNFKEQ. After removal of 1 base from V and 0 bases from J, the junction contained 0 bases not matched to a gene.

This sequence joins TRBV2 and TRBJ1-6; 9 positions agree with TRBD1. The CDR3 contains 15 residues. V trimming: 6 bases; J trimming: 9 bases; junction bases outside the gene matches: 9. Germline V gives CDR1 SNHLY, CDR2 FYNNEI. CDR3 loop: CASRGGQGNGSPLHF. DNA for the CDR3: TGTGCCAGCAGGGGGGGACAGGGAAATGGTTCACCCCTCCACTTT.

The rearrangement links TRBV10-3 to TRBJ1-4; TRBD1 matches 10 bases. Germline values: CDR1 ENHRY, CDR2 SYGVKD. This CDR3 has 16 amino acids. V gave up 1 base and J gave up 9 bases; unmatched junction bases: 8. CDR3 sequence reads: CAISELKDRGSKKLFF. The DNA of the CDR3 is TGTGCCATCAGTGAGTTGAAGGACAGGGGGAGCAAAAAACTGTTTTTT.

This clone was seen just once. CDR3 sequence (DNA): TGCGCCAGCAGCTTCCGGGGACAGCCCCAGCATTTT. Encoded protein: CASSFRGQPQHF. The rearrangement uses TRBV5-1 and TRBJ1-5; D call uncertain. Germline V gene lookup returns CDR1 SGHRS and CDR2 YFSETQ. V was pared by 2 bases and J by 7 bases, with 7 bases between. The CDR3 runs to 12 residues. Looking up the rest from reference TRBV5-1 and TRBJ1-5 gives the full variable domain: KAGVTQTPRYLIKTRGQQVTLSCSPISGHRSVSWYQQTPGQGLQFLFEYFSETQRNKGNFPGRFSGRQFSNSRSEMNVSTLELGDSALYLCASSFRGQPQHFGDGTRLSIL.

The chain has TRBV19 and TRBJ2-3, with 13 bases that match TRBD2. V lost 3 bases and J lost 4; bases outside the gene matches: 4. Germline values: CDR1 LNHDA, CDR2 SQIVND (reference sequence). The CDR3 loop spans 16 amino acids. CDR3: CASSMKLAGGADTQYF. Written as DNA, the CDR3 is TGTGCCAGTAGTATGAAACTAGCGGGAGGGGCAGATACGCAGTATTTT.

The chain combines TRBV25-1 with TRBJ2-7; D is undetermined. Germline V lookup: CDR1 MGHDK, CDR2 SYGVNS. The CDR3 loop spans 13 amino acids. Trimming took 2 bases from V and 2 from J, leaving 7 bases between them. CDR3 loop: CASSEVGTYEQYF. The CDR3 DNA sequence: TGTGCCAGCAGTGAAGTGGGCACCTACGAGCAGTACTTC.

This sequence joins TRBV27 and TRBJ2-2, with D perhaps matching TRBD1 (5 bases). CDR3 length: 15 amino acids. Germline-derived CDR1 and CDR2 are MNHEY and SMNVEV (reference sequence). The ends were cut back, 4 bases at V and 4 bases at J, with 13 bases in the middle. CDR3 sequence: CASSSPARGTGELFF. The CDR3 nucleotides read TGTGCCAGCAGTTCGCCCGCTAGGGGCACCGGGGAGCTGTTTTTT.

This chain uses TRBV28 with TRBJ2-1; no clear D gene. Germline lookup yields CDR1 MDHEN and CDR2 SYDVKM. V was trimmed by 4 bases and J by 10 bases, leaving 14 bases between them. The CDR3 is made up of 13 amino acids. CDR3 residues: CASSSPPAFEQFF. Written as DNA, the CDR3 is TGTGCCAGCAGTTCCCCACCAGCGTTCGAGCAGTTCTTC. The full variable domain, rest sourced from reference TRBV28 and TRBJ2-1, is DVKVTQSSRYLVKRTGEKVFLECVQDMDHENMFWYRQDPGLGLRLIYFSYDVKMKEKGDIPEGYSVSREKKERFSLILESASTNQTSMYLCASSSPPAFEQFFGPGTRLTVL.

The rearrangement joins TRBV27 to TRBJ2-7; D remains unclear. The V end was cut by 4 bases, the J end by 0 bases, with 10 bases between. The CDR3 is 14 amino acids. Germline loops: CDR1 MNHEY, CDR2 SMNVEV (reference sequence). CDR3: CASSWQARSYEQYF. DNA for the CDR3: TGTGCCAGCAGTTGGCAGGCCCGCTCCTACGAGCAGTACTTC.